In its sample, the clone carrying this TCR beta chain was seen a few times. Its antigen remains unidentified. The record originates from a study of T cell repertoires in cytomegalovirus infection. Study-level background: Well-studied HLA-B-restricted CMV epitopes were used in the study alongside recently identified HLA-C-restricted ones. Shared public TCR beta signatures pointed to both CMV infection and a matching HLA type.

Broader study findings: CMV carriers having the relevant HLA were flagged by cumulative public TCR beta family frequency. HLA-C-restricted CMV clonotypes gave the most frequent clonotype in two of eight donors.

TCRdb redid the calling of the reads with MiXCR, one entry per CDR3 protein. The profile shows around 710,000 distinct CDR3 sequences, 25% to 30% of them singletons. The CDR3 spans 13 residues. CDR1 and CDR2 (germline): MNHNS, SASEGT. V was pared by 2 bases and J by 6 bases, with 3 bases of the junction left unmatched. The receptor comes from a human donor in good health (CMV status not recorded). Some clones in this sample may be carry-over from other donors' samples. The rearrangement uses TRBV6-1 and TRBJ1-1; TRBD1 agrees at 7 bases. The specimen comprised cultured CD8+ T cells from PBMCs, sampled from culture after CMV antigen stimulation. CDR3 protein: CASSELGQPEAFF. The CDR3 nucleotides read TGTGCCAGCAGTGAATTGGGACAGCCTGAAGCTTTCTTT.